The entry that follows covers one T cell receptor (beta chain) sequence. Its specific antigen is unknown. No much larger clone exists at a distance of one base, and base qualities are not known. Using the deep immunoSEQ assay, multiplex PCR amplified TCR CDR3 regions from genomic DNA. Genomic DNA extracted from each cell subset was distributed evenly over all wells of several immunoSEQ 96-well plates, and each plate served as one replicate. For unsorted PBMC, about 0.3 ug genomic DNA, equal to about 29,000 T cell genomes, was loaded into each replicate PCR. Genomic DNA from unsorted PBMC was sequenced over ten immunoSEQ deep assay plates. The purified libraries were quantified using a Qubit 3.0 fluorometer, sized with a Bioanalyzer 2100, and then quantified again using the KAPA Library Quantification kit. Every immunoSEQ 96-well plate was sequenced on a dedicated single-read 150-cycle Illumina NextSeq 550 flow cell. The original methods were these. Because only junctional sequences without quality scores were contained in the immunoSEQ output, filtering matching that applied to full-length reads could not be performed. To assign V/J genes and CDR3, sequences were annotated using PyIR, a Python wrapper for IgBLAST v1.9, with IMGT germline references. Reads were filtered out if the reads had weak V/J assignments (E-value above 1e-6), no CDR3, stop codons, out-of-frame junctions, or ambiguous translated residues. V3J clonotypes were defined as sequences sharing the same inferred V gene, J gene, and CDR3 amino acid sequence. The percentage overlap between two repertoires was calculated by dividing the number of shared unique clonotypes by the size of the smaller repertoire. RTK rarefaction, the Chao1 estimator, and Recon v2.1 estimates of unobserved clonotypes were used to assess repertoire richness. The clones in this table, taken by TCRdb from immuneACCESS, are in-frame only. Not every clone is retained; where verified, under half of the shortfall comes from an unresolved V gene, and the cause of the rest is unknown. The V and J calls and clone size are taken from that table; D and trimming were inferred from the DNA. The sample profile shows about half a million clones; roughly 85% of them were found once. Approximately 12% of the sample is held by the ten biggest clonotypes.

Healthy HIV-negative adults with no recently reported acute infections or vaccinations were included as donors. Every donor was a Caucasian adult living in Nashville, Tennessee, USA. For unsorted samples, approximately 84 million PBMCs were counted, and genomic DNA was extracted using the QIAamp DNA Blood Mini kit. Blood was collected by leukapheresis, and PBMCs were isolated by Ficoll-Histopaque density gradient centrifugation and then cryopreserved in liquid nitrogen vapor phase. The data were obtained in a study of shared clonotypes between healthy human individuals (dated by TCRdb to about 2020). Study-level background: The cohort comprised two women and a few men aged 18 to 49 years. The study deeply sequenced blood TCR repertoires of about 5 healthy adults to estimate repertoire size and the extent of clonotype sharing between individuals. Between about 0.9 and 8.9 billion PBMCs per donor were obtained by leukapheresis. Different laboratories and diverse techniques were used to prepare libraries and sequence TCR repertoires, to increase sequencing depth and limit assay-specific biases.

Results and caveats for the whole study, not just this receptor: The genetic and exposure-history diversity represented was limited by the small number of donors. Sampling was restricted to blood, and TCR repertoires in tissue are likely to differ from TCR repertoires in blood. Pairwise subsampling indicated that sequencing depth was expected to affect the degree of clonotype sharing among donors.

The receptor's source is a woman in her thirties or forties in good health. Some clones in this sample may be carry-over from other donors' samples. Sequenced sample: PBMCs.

This receptor carries the CDR3 CASRAEAQETQYF. The nucleotide sequence reads as follows: TGTGCCAGTAGGGCAGAAGCGCAAGAGACCCAGTACTTC. The rearrangement combines TRBV19 with TRBJ2-5; the D gene identity is not certain. V loses 6 bases, J loses 2 bases, and the germline ends lie 10 bases apart. For CDR1 and CDR2, the germline V gene (reference sequence) lists LNHDA and SQIVND. Including cysteine and phenylalanine, the CDR3 has 13 amino acids. CDR3 DNA only is kept here, 39 bases in frame from base 1.